This TCR beta chain was captured in a study of CD8+ T cells in alopecia areata. RNA, once extracted, was reverse transcribed into cDNA for use as the sequencing template. Measured with immunoSEQ multiplex PCR; TCRdb has only the in-frame clones, and not every one. The repertoire consists of fewer than 250,000 clones, with around two fifths occurring once and the leading ten covering around 0.48%. The V segment lost 3 bases and the J segment 3 bases; nucleotides outside the gene matches: 9. CDR3 length: 16 amino acids. CDR1 SGHDN and CDR2 FVKESK come from the germline V gene. The study, taken as a whole, reports: Scalp sample data also include resident alphabeta T cells from normal skin. Relative to normal scalp, lesional scalp, especially alopecia totalis/universalis, showed higher clonality.

About this clone: No antigen is known for it.

Sample treatment: oral pan-JAK inhibitor, 5-10 mg twice daily. Using a FACSAria, the CD4+ and CD8+ T cells were sorted from the PBMCs. This chain uses TRBV14 with TRBJ2-5; 8 bases line up with TRBD2. This TCR was sampled from a human donor with alopecia areata. The sequences come from CD4+ T cells sorted from blood, collected at roughly week 30, from a patient treated with tofacitinib. CDR3 nucleotide sequence: TGTGCCAGCAGCCAGGGTAATAGCGGGATTAAAGAGACCCAGTACTTC. Translating it yields CASSQGNSGIKETQYF.